The 11 T cell receptor beta chains in this list originate from one sample, sequenced in a study of cytomegalovirus exposure and HLA in healthy donors. Primers: 60 Vbeta forward and 13 Jbeta reverse. TCRdb's copy holds only in-frame clones and misses some; the assay was immunoSEQ multiplex PCR. Among 250,000 to 350,000 clones listed, 80% to 90% were seen once. The sample taken for sequencing was PBMCs. The receptors were gathered from a man aged 35-49 years in good health and CMV-seropositive.

This clone came up a few times. The CDR3 loop reads CATTVGVNQPQHF. CDR3 DNA: TGTGCCACCACCGTGGGCGTTAATCAGCCCCAGCATTTT. The gene calls are TRBV15 and TRBJ1-5; no firm D call. Trimming pared 7 bases from V and 4 bases from J, leaving 11 bases between. Germline CDR1 is LNHNV and CDR2 is YYDKDF (reference sequence). There are 13 residues in the CDR3.

In the case of this clone: The identical CDR3 is also encoded by other nucleotide sequences in the sample. The chain links TRBV19 to TRBJ2-1, with D possibly TRBD2 on 6 matching bases. There are 13 residues in the CDR3. CDR1 is LNHDA, CDR2 SQIVND, per germline (reference sequence). The V end was cut by 4 bases, the J end by 6 bases, with 10 bases between. The CDR3 spells CASSTRLGNEQFF. DNA of the CDR3: TGTGCCAGTAGTACCCGACTAGGCAATGAGCAGTTCTTC.

CDR3 sequence (DNA): TGTGCCAGCAGCTTGGGGACTAGCGGGCGGGATGAGCAGTTCTTC. Its translation is CASSLGTSGRDEQFF. The chain carries TRBV5-4 and TRBJ2-1; 11 bases align to TRBD2. J was trimmed by 8 bases and V by 0 bases; bases with no gene match: 4. The CDR3 sequence is 15 residues long. Germline lookup yields CDR1 SGHNT and CDR2 YYREEE (reference sequence).

The chain combines TRBV15 with TRBJ2-1; 10 bases fit TRBD2. The V and J ends lost 1 base and 9 bases, in that order; junction bases with no gene match: 3. CDR1 is LNHNV and CDR2 is YYDKDF in the germline V gene (reference sequence). This CDR3 comprises 14 residues. The CDR3 region has the DNA TGTGCCACCAGCAGAGGGACTAGCGGAGCTGAGCAGTTCTTC. Translating gives CATSRGTSGAEQFF.

V usage is TRBV20-1 and J usage is TRBJ1-2; no definite D call. Looked up from germline, CDR1 is DFQATT and CDR2 is SNEGSKA (reference sequence). The CDR3 has 11 residues. As DNA, the CDR3 is TGCAGGACCGAGGGCTACTATGGCTACACCTTC. It specifies CRTEGYYGYTF.

The rearrangement joins TRBV6-5 to TRBJ2-7; tentative D call: TRBD1 (6 bases). The V end was cut by 4 bases, the J end by 2 bases, with 15 bases between. The CDR3 extends over 15 amino acids. Germline lookup yields CDR1 MNHEY and CDR2 SVGAGI. CDR3 nucleotides: TGTGCCAGCAGTTGGACAGCAGGGATTCCCTACGAGCAGTACTTC. Amino acid sequence: CASSWTAGIPYEQYF.

V usage is TRBV7-2 and J usage is TRBJ2-7; TRBD2 is a possible D gene (5 bases). V was trimmed by 4 bases and J by 3 bases, leaving 13 bases between them. The CDR3 has 14 amino acids. Germline V gene data show CDR1 as SGHTA and CDR2 as FQGNSA. CDR3 loop: CASSSPVEGYEQYF. The CDR3 bases are TGTGCCAGCAGCTCCCCCGTAGAGGGCTACGAGCAGTACTTC.

The chain couples TRBV6-6 to TRBJ1-5, with 8 bases matching TRBD1. The CDR3 spans 16 residues. CDR1 and CDR2 from the germline V gene are MNHNY and SVGAGI (reference sequence). The J segment lost 2 bases and the V segment lost 2 bases, leaving 5 bases of the junction unmatched. Here the CDR3 DNA reads TGTGCCAGCAGTTACCCGACAGGGGCGCGCAATCAGCCCCAGCATTTT. Its protein is CASSYPTGARNQPQHF.

This chain uses TRBV9 with TRBJ2-7; 9 bases map to TRBD2. The ends lost 2 bases at V and 4 bases at J; junction bases unmatched: 7. CDR3 length equals 15 residues. Germline CDR1 and CDR2: SGDLS and YYNGEE. CDR3 bases: TGTGCCAGCAGCGTTGCGGGAGGGCCCTCGTACGAGCAGTACTTC. Protein sequence: CASSVAGGPSYEQYF.

This chain links TRBV28 with TRBJ1-5; D might be TRBD1 (5 bases). Germline assignment: CDR1 MDHEN and CDR2 SYDVKM. The CDR3 has 15 residues. Between the trimmed V and J ends, which lost 3 bases and 5 bases, there was a span of 14 bases. The CDR3 loop reads CASSFGGQGYQPQHF. The DNA of the CDR3 is TGTGCCAGCAGTTTTGGAGGGCAGGGTTATCAGCCCCAGCATTTT.

The chain has TRBV5-1 and TRBJ2-3; perhaps TRBD2 as D (6 bases). This CDR3 is 16 amino acids long. Germline V gives CDR1 SGHRS, CDR2 YFSETQ. Trimming took off 7 bases at V and 5 bases at J, with 23 bases between the two ends. The CDR3 reads CASGSSVSIGGDTQYF. For the CDR3, the DNA is TGCGCCAGCGGTTCGAGTGTATCGATCGGGGGAGATACGCAGTATTTT.